Below, one T cell receptor (beta chain) is given with its context. Its specificity is unknown. Assay used: immunoSEQ multiplex PCR; TCRdb lists only in-frame clones, some missing. The sample includes around 120,000 clones, just over 85% of them seen just once. This record belongs to a study of T cell responses to AZD1222 COVID-19 vaccine. At the level of the study: Combined were second doses at about 4 or about 12 weeks. Study-wide results and caveats: Donors in the cohort were predominantly white British and more often female, and clonal diversity was possibly underestimated.

This CDR3 contains 16 residues. CDR1 and CDR2 (germline): MNHEY, SMNVEV (reference sequence). The V gene end was trimmed by 5 bases and the J gene end by 3 bases; junction bases not matched to a gene: 10. The rearrangement uses TRBV27 and TRBJ2-3; 8 bases map to TRBD1. Sequenced material: peripheral blood, taken on day 0 of AZD1222 vaccination. The receptor was derived from an adult in good health. The CDR3 bases are TGTGCCAGCAGTAAACAGGGGGACCGCGGTACAGATACGCAGTATTTT. Its protein product is CASSKQGDRGTDTQYF.